Below, one T cell receptor beta chain is given with its context. What it binds is unknown. The data derive from a study of CD8 T cells in Susac syndrome. Points from the study as a whole: It was in TEMRA cells and active patients that Susac CD8+ clonal expansion peaked.

The CDR3 extends over 15 amino acids. Trimming shortened V by 7 bases and J by 0 bases, and 15 bases separated the two germline ends. Sequencing of TCR beta was performed on blood CD8+ T cells and on blood CD4+ T cells. Random hexamers served to reverse transcribe roughly 0.5 to 1 ug RNA. Each CDR3 protein is one row after TCRdb ran MiXCR on the immunoSEQ multiplex PCR reads. The repertoire has 150,000 to 200,000 distinct CDR3 sequences, approximately 95% of them found once; the top ten carry less than 0.2%. The TCR comes from a human donor with Susac syndrome. The specimen was CD8+ T cells from PBMCs. The J gene is TRBJ1-1, the V gene TRBV23-1, with D tentatively TRBD1 (5 bases). TRBV23-1 is an open reading frame, and its role is uncertain. The CDR3 nucleotides read TGCGCCAGCACAAGAACAGGCCCATTGAACACTGAAGCTTTCTTT. It encodes CASTRTGPLNTEAFF.